Presented here are 3 T cell receptor beta chains from one specimen sequenced in a study of T cell responses to AZD1222 COVID-19 vaccine. This table comes from immunoSEQ multiplex PCR, and its TCRdb copy is limited to in-frame clones, with some not included. The table records around 260,000 clones, 80% to 95% of them present only once. This material consisted of peripheral blood, taken on day 0 of AZD1222 vaccination. The receptors come from an adult in good health.

This chain uses TRBV6-1 with TRBJ1-3; D is uncertain. CDR1 MNHNS and CDR2 SASEGT come from the germline V gene. Trimming removed 0 bases at V and 3 bases at J, with 3 bases between. The CDR3 loop spans 13 amino acids. The DNA for the CDR3 is TGTGCCAGCAGTGAAGCTTTTGGAAACACCATATATTTT. It encodes CASSEAFGNTIYF.

The gene calls are TRBV19 and TRBJ2-7, with D possibly matching TRBD1 (5 bases). This CDR3 region has 14 residues. Per germline, CDR1 LNHDA and CDR2 SQIVND (reference sequence). Trimming removed 1 base at V and 3 bases at J, with 10 bases between. This CDR3 reads CASSIGRDSYEQYF. The CDR3 bases are TGTGCCAGTAGTATAGGCAGGGATAGCTACGAGCAGTACTTC. The full variable domain, with the rest looked up from reference TRBV19 and TRBJ2-7, is DGGITQSPKYLFRKEGQNVTLSCEQNLNHDAMYWYRQDPGQGLRLIYYSQIVNDFQKGDIAEGYSVSREKKESFPLTVTSAQKNPTAFYLCASSIGRDSYEQYFGPGTRLTVT.

This chain joins TRBV6-5 and TRBJ2-1, with D possibly called TRBD1 or TRBD2 (6 bases each). V lost 10 bases to trimming and J lost 8 bases, with 18 bases between them. Germline CDR1 reads MNHEY; CDR2 reads SVGAGI. The CDR3 contains 13 residues. The CDR3 spells CATRKAGEDEQFF. The CDR3 region has the DNA TGTGCCACCCGAAAGGCAGGGGAGGATGAGCAGTTCTTC.